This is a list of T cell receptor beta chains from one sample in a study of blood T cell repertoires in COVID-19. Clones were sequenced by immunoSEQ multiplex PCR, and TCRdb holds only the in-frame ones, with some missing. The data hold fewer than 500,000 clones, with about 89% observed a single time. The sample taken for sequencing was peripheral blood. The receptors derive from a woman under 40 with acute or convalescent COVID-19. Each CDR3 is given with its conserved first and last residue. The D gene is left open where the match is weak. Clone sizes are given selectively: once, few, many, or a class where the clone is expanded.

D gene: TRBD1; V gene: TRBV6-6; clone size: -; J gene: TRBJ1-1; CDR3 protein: CASSYDPQGANTEAFF; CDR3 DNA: TGTGCCAGCAGTTACGACCCCCAGGGGGCTAACACTGAAGCTTTCTTT
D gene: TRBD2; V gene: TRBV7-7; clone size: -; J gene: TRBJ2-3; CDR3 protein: CASSLGDAGRGVDTQYF; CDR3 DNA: TGTGCCAGCAGCTTAGGGGATGCGGGACGGGGGGTAGATACGCAGTATTTT
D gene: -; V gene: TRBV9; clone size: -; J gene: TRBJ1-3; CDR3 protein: CASSVASSGNTIYF; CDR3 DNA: TGTGCCAGCAGCGTGGCTTCATCTGGAAACACCATATATTTT
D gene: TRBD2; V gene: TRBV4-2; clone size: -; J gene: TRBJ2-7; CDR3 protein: CASSQEGQRGGYEQYF; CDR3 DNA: TGTGCCAGCAGCCAAGAGGGCCAGCGGGGGGGATACGAGCAGTACTTC
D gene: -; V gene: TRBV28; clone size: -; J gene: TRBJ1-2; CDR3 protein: CASSLQGDNYGYTF; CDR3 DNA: TGTGCCAGCAGTCTACAGGGAGATAACTATGGCTACACCTTC
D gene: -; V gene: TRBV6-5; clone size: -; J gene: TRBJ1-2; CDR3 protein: CASRPTPRNYGYTF; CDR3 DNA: TGTGCCAGCAGACCAACCCCCCGGAACTATGGCTACACCTTC
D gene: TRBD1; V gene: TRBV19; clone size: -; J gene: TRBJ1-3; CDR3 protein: CASSDRGQAGNTIYF; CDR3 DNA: TGTGCCAGTAGTGACAGGGGGCAAGCTGGAAACACCATATATTTT
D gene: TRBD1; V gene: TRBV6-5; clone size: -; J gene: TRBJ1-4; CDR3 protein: CASGGTGNEKLFF; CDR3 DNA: TGTGCCAGCGGAGGGACAGGCAATGAAAAACTGTTTTTT
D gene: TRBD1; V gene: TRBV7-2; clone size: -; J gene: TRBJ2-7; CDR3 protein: CASSSRTGGSYEQYF; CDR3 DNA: TGTGCCAGCAGCTCCAGGACAGGGGGGTCCTACGAGCAGTACTTC
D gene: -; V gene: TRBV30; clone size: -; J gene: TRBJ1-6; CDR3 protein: CAWRRGGSSYNSPLHF; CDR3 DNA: TGTGCCTGGAGGCGGGGAGGGAGCTCCTATAATTCACCCCTCCACTTT
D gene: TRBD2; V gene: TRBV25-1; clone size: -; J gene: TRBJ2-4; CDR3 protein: CASSEGTLRGGHIQYF; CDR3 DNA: TGTGCCAGCAGTGAAGGGACATTGCGGGGGGGACACATTCAGTACTTC
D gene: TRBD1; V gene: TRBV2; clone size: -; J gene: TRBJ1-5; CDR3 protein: CASSGRTGGNQPQHF; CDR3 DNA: TGTGCCAGCAGTGGACGGACAGGGGGGAATCAGCCCCAGCATTTT
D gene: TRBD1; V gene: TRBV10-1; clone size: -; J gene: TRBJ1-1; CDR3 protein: CASSRTGTANTEAFF; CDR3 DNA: TGCGCCAGCAGCCGGACCGGGACAGCCAACACTGAAGCTTTCTTT
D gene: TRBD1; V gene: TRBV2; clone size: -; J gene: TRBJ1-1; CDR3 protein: CASRDRGIRFVAFF; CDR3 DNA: TGTGCCAGCAGGGACAGGGGAATCCGCTTCGTGGCTTTCTTT
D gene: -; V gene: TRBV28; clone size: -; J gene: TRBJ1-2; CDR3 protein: CASRPRVKSYGYTF; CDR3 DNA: TGTGCCAGCAGACCGAGGGTGAAATCCTATGGCTACACCTTC
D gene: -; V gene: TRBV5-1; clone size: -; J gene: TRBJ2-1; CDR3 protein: CASRRVAGAFYNEQFF; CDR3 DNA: TGCGCCAGCAGGCGTGTCGCGGGGGCTTTCTACAATGAGCAGTTCTTC
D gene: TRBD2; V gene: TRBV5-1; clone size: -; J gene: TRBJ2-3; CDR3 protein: CASSAGDGRGGRDTQYF; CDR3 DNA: TGCGCCAGCAGCGCGGGTGATGGGCGGGGGGGCAGAGATACGCAGTATTTT
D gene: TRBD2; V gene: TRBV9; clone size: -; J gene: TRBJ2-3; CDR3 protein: CASSVGAGTTPTDTQYF; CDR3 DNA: TGTGCCAGCAGCGTTGGGGCCGGGACTACTCCCACAGATACGCAGTATTTT
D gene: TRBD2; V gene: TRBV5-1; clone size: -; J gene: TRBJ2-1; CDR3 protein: CASSWGGSYNEQFF; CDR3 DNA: TGCGCCAGCAGCTGGGGAGGGTCCTACAATGAGCAGTTCTTC
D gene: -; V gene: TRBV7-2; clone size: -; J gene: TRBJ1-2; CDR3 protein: CASSPRVRQFYGYTF; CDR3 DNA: TGTGCCAGCAGCCCCCGGGTCCGGCAGTTCTATGGCTACACCTTC
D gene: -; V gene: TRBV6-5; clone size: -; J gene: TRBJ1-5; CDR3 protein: CASSYSRGNQPQHF; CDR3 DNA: TGTGCCAGCAGTTACTCGCGGGGGAATCAGCCCCAGCATTTT
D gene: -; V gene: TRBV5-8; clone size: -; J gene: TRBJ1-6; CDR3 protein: CASSLAGANSPLHF; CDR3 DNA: TGTGCCAGCAGCTTGGCTGGGGCTAATTCACCCCTCCACTTT
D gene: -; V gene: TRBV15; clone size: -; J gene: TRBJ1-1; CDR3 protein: CATSSPRWGGNTEAFF; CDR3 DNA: TGTGCCACCAGCAGCCCTCGATGGGGGGGAAATACTGAAGCTTTCTTT
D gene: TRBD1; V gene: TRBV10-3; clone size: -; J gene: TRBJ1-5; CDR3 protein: CAVTDRSNQPQHF; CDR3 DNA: TGTGCCGTCACGGACAGGTCAAATCAGCCCCAGCATTTT
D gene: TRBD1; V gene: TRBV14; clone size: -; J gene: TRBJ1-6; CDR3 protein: CASSRGQASSYNSPLHF; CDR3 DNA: TGTGCCAGCAGCCGGGGACAGGCAAGCTCCTATAATTCACCCCTCCACTTT
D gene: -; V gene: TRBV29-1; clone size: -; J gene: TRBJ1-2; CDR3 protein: CSVDRLATAAGYTF; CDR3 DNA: TGCAGCGTTGACCGACTAGCGACAGCGGCTGGCTACACCTTC
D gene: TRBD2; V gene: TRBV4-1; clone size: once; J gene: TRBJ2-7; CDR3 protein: CASSLTSGGLREQYF; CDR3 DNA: TGCGCCAGCAGCCTAACTAGCGGGGGCCTTCGCGAGCAGTACTTC
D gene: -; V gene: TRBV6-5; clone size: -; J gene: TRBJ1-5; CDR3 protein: CASSNRVDQPQHF; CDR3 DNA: TGTGCCAGCAGTAACCGGGTCGATCAGCCCCAGCATTTT